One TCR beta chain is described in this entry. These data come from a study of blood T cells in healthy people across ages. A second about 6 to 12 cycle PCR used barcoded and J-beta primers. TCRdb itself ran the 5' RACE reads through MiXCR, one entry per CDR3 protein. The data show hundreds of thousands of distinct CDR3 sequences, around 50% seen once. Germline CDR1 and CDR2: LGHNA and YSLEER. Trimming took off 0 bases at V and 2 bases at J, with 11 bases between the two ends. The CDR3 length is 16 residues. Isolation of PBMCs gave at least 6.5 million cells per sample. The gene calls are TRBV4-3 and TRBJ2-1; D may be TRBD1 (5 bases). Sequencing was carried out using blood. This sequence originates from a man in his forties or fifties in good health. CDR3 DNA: TGCGCCAGCAGCCAAGATAGAGGACACACCTACAATGAGCAGTTCTTC. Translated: CASSQDRGHTYNEQFF.